The T cell receptor (beta chain) under discussion was sequenced for a study of cytomegalovirus exposure and HLA in healthy donors. The CDR3 is 10 residues long. Per germline, CDR1 SNHLY and CDR2 FYNNEI. This clone was observed a handful of times. Its cognate antigen is unknown. Notes on the study in general: Common viral pathogens seemed, in a later analysis, to connect with several of the most significant clusters. Later analysis reportedly placed an Asian-associated ancestry cluster below the roughly 680-donor mean in N-insertions. Using the classifier, cytomegalovirus status was reportedly diagnosed with high specificity and sensitivity.

The PCR had 60 Vbeta and 13 Jbeta primers. Data came from immunoSEQ multiplex PCR; TCRdb stores just in-frame clones and leaves some out. The data contain 110,000 to 150,000 clones, more than 75% of them singletons. The chain combines TRBV2 with TRBJ2-5, with D possibly being TRBD1 (6 bases). The J call is doubtful: the DNA matches TRBJ2-7 better. This clonotype originated in a man aged 18-30 years in good health and CMV-seronegative. Sequenced input: PBMCs. Here the CDR3 reads CATGQYEQYF. CDR3 DNA: TGTGCCACCGGACAGTACGAGCAGTACTTC.